This T cell receptor beta chain was captured in a study of immune cell composition in non-small cell lung cancer. Assay used: immunoSEQ multiplex PCR; TCRdb lists only in-frame clones, some missing. This table has 3,000 or so clones, 78% appearing once. The CDR3 loop spans 13 amino acids. Germline loops: CDR1 LNHDA, CDR2 SQIVND (reference sequence). V shed 5 bases and J shed 4 bases, with 9 bases lying between them. Findings and limits, study-wide: Shared sequences between tumour-reactive and dominant in vivo clones were not proven. Tumour TCR-beta clonality was not significantly tied to smoking pack-years.

A word on this clone: The target antigen is unknown.

Sequenced: lung tumor tissue. The receptor was isolated from a human donor with non-small cell lung cancer. This chain joins TRBV19 and TRBJ1-5, with D perhaps TRBD1 (5 bases). CDR3 residues: CASSRQFNQPQHF. The DNA for the CDR3 is TGTGCCAGTAGTCGACAGTTTAATCAGCCCCAGCATTTT. Supplemented by reference TRBV19 and TRBJ1-5, the full variable domain reads DGGITQSPKYLFRKEGQNVTLSCEQNLNHDAMYWYRQDPGQGLRLIYYSQIVNDFQKGDIAEGYSVSREKKESFPLTVTSAQKNPTAFYLCASSRQFNQPQHFGDGTRLSIL.